The sequence of this TCR beta chain was determined in a study of shared clonotypes between healthy human individuals. Nashville, Tennessee was home to all donors, each a Caucasian adult. The CDR3 totals 15 residues. J lost 5 bases, V lost 2 bases, and 4 bases had no gene match. Germline values: CDR1 GTSNPN, CDR2 SVGIG (reference sequence). Clones were read by immunoSEQ multiplex PCR, and TCRdb kept only the in-frame ones, dropping some. The repertoire holds millions of clones, 90% to 95% seen once, with more than 0.1% in the top ten. In this sample, this clone turned up a few times. Sequencing was done on a sample of naive CD4+ T cells sorted from blood. Subset denoted: CD45RA+ positively selected. The rearrangement links TRBV30 to TRBJ1-5; 12 positions agree with TRBD1. The clonotype was recovered from a man younger than 35 in good health. CDR3: CAWSSGQGAYQPQHF. In nucleotides, the CDR3 is TGTGCCTGGAGTTCGGGACAGGGGGCTTATCAGCCCCAGCATTTT.